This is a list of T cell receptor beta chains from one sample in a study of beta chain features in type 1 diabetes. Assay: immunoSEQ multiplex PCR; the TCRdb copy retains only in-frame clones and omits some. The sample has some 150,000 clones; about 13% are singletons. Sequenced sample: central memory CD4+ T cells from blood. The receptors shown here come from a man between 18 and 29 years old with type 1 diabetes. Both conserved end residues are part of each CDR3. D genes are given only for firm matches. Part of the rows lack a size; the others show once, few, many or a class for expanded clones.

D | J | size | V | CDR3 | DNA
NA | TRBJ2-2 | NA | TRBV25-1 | CATSGQGATGELFF | TGTGCCACCAGCGGGCAGGGCGCCACCGGGGAGCTGTTTTTT
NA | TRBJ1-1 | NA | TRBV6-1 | CASSEGRLGENTEAFF | TGTGCCAGCAGTGAAGGGCGGCTAGGAGAGAACACTGAAGCTTTCTTT
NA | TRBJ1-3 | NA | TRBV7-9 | CASSFADSSSGNTIYF | TGTGCCAGCAGCTTCGCGGACTCGAGCTCTGGAAACACCATATATTTT
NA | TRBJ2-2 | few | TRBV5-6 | CASSLMVDRNTGELFF | TGTGCCAGCAGCTTGATGGTGGACAGAAACACCGGGGAGCTGTTTTTT
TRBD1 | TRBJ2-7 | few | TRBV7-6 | CASSAQTGSYEQYF | TGTGCCAGCAGCGCACAGACAGGGTCCTACGAGCAGTACTTC
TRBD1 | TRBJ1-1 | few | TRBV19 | CASSMGDRGRTEAFF | TGTGCCAGTAGTATGGGAGACAGGGGACGGACTGAAGCTTTCTTT
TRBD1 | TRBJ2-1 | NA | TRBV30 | CAWREQGNEQFF | TGTGCCTGGAGGGAACAGGGGAATGAGCAGTTCTTC
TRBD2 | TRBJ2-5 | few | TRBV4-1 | CASSQRERGIEETQYF | TGCGCCAGCAGCCAACGGGAGCGGGGGATTGAAGAGACCCAGTACTTC
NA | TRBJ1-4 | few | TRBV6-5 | CATGRRANEKLFF | TGCGCCACGGGGCGGAGAGCTAATGAAAAACTGTTTTTT
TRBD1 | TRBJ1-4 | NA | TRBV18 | CASSRSQGEEEKLFF | TGTGCCAGCTCACGGTCACAGGGGGAAGAGGAAAAACTGTTTTTT
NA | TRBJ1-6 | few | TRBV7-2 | CASYGQAGSPLHF | TGTGCCTCATACGGGCAGGCCGGCTCACCCCTCCACTTT
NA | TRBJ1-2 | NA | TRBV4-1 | CASSQDRGEGYGYTF | TGCGCCAGCAGCCAAGATCGAGGGGAAGGCTATGGCTACACCTTC
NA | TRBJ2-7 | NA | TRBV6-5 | CASTGQTYEQYF | TGTGCCAGCACGGGGCAGACATACGAGCAGTACTTC
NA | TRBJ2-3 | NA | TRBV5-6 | CASSLGGGPTDTQYF | TGTGCCAGCAGCTTAGGCGGGGGCCCCACAGATACGCAGTATTTT
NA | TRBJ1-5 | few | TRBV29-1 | CSVGQSLGQPQHF | TGCAGCGTTGGGCAGTCCCTCGGTCAGCCCCAGCATTTT
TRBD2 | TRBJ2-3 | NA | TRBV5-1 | CASSLEAGEDTQYF | TGCGCCAGCAGTCTGGAAGCGGGGGAAGATACGCAGTATTTT
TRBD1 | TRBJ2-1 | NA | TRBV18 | CASSLPQGGFYNEQFF | TGTGCCAGCTCATTACCCCAAGGGGGCTTCTACAATGAGCAGTTCTTC
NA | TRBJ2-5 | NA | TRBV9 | CASSVAVTGQETQYF | TGTGCCAGCAGCGTAGCCGTTACTGGGCAAGAGACCCAGTACTTC
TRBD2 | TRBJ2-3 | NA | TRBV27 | CASSLTSGAIDTQYF | TGTGCCAGCAGTTTAACTAGCGGGGCTATAGATACGCAGTATTTT
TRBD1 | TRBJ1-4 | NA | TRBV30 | CAWSDHRDSNEKLFF | TGTGCCTGGAGCGACCACCGGGACAGTAATGAAAAACTGTTTTTT
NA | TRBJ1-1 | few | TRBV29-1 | CSSLRGSASTEAFF | TGCAGCTCATTGAGGGGCAGTGCCAGCACTGAAGCTTTCTTT
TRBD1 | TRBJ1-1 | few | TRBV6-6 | CASSSAGGTGRTEAFF | TGTGCCAGCAGTTCGGCAGGGGGGACTGGTAGGACTGAAGCTTTCTTT
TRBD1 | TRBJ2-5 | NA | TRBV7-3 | CASSLTAGQGQETQYF | TGTGCCAGCAGCTTAACAGCGGGACAGGGCCAAGAGACCCAGTACTTC
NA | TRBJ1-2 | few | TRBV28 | CASSLPGGFNGYTF | TGTGCCAGCAGTTTACCCGGGGGATTTAATGGCTACACCTTC
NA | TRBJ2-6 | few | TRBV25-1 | CATAQPLTGPSGANVLTF | TGTGCCACCGCACAACCACTAACAGGTCCCTCTGGGGCCAACGTCCTGACTTTC
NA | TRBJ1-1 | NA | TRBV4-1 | CASSQGSLNTEAFF | TGCGCCAGCAGCCAAGGGTCTTTGAACACTGAAGCTTTCTTT
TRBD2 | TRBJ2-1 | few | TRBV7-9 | CASTRLAGATLKYNEQFF | TGTGCCAGCACCCGACTAGCGGGGGCGACCTTAAAATACAATGAGCAGTTCTTC
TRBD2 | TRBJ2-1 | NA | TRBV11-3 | CASSRTSGGTNEQFF | TGTGCCAGCAGCCGAACTAGCGGGGGAACCAATGAGCAGTTCTTC
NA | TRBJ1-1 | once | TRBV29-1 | CSGSGTNTEAFF | TGCAGCGGATCAGGGACGAACACTGAAGCTTTCTTT
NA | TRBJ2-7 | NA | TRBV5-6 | CASSLSPDSGYEQYF | TGTGCCAGCAGCCTCTCCCCGGACAGCGGGTACGAGCAGTACTTC
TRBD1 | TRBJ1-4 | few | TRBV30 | CAWSTGTGRANEKLFF | TGTGCCTGGTCTACCGGGACAGGGCGGGCTAATGAAAAACTGTTTTTT
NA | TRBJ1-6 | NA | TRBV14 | CASSPRDYNSPLHF | TGTGCCAGCAGCCCCCGGGATTATAATTCACCCCTCCACTTT
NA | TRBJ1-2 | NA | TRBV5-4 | CASSSETGNYGYTF | TGTGCCAGCAGCTCGGAAACAGGGAACTATGGCTACACCTTC
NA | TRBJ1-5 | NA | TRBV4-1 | CASSQEAGSGNQPQHF | TGCGCCAGCAGCCAAGAGGCAGGGTCAGGCAATCAGCCCCAGCATTTT
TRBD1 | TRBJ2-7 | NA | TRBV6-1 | CASSDHKTGGEQYF | TGTGCCAGCAGTGACCATAAAACAGGGGGCGAGCAGTACTTC
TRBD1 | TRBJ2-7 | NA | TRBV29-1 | CSGEDRQGAHYEQYF | TGCAGCGGTGAAGATAGGCAGGGGGCCCACTACGAGCAGTACTTC
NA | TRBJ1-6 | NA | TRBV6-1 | CASSEYNRVGSPLHF | TGTGCCAGCAGTGAATATAACAGGGTCGGGTCACCCCTCCACTTT
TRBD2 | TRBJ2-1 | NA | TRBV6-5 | CASSYSISGGAREQFF | TGTGCCAGCAGTTACTCGATTAGCGGGGGGGCTCGGGAGCAGTTCTTC
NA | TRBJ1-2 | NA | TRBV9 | CASSVDAVAPYGYTF | TGTGCCAGCAGCGTAGATGCGGTGGCACCTTATGGCTACACCTTC
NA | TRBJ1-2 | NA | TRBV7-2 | CASSSYGDYGYTF | TGTGCCAGCAGCTCGTACGGGGACTATGGCTACACCTTC
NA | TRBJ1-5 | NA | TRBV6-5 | CASSYSRENQPQHF | TGTGCCAGCAGTTACTCGAGAGAAAATCAGCCCCAGCATTTT
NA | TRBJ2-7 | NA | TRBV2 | CASSGGVPEQYF | TGTGCCAGCAGTGGGGGGGTTCCCGAGCAGTACTTC
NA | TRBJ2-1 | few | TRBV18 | CASSPFEGEWNEQFF | TGTGCCAGCTCACCATTCGAAGGAGAGTGGAATGAGCAGTTCTTC
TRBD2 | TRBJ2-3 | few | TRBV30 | CATQRGTSTDTQYF | TGTGCTACTCAGCGGGGGACCTCCACAGATACGCAGTATTTT
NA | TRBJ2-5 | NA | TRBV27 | CASSDPGLETQYF | TGTGCCAGCAGCGACCCGGGGCTGGAGACCCAGTACTTC
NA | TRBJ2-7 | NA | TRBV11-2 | CASSQQGRGEQYF | TGTGCCAGCAGCCAACAGGGTCGGGGCGAGCAGTACTTC
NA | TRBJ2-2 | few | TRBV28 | CASSLWTDNTGELFF | TGTGCCAGCAGTTTATGGACAGACAACACCGGGGAGCTGTTTTTT
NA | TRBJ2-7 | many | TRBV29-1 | CSVGPTAYEQYF | TGCAGCGTTGGACCCACTGCCTACGAGCAGTACTTC